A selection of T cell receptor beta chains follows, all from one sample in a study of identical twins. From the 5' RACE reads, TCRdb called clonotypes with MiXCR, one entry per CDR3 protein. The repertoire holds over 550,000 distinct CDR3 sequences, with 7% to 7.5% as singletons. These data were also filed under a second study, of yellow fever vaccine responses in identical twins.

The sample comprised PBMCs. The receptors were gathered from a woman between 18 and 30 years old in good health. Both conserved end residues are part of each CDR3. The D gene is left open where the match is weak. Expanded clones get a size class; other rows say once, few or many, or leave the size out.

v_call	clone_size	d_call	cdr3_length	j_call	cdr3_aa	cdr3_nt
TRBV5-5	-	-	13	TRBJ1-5	CASSSRNMGPQHF	TGTGCCAGCAGCAGCCGCAATATGGGGCCCCAGCATTTT
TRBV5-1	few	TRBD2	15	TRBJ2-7	CASSGGGTSGHEQYF	TGCGCCAGCAGCGGGGGAGGGACTAGCGGCCACGAGCAGTACTTC
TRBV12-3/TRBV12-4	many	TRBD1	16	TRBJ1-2	CASSHGQGQGLYGYTF	TGTGCCAGCAGCCACGGACAGGGGCAGGGTTTGTATGGCTACACCTTC
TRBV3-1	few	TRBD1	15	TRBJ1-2	CASSQVDRAPYGYTF	TGTGCCAGCAGCCAAGTGGACAGGGCTCCCTATGGCTACACCTTC
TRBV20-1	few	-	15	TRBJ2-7	CSARNRWGRVYEQYF	TGCAGTGCTAGAAACCGCTGGGGAAGGGTCTACGAGCAGTACTTC
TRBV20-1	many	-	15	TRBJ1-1	CSARERTAVNTEAFF	TGCAGTGCTAGAGAGAGGACAGCTGTGAACACTGAAGCTTTCTTT
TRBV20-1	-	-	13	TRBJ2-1	CSAREARYNEQFF	TGCAGTGCTAGAGAAGCTCGCTACAATGAGCAGTTCTTC
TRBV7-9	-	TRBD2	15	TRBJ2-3	CASSFTSGLTDTQYF	TGTGCCAGCAGCTTCACTAGCGGGCTCACAGATACGCAGTATTTT
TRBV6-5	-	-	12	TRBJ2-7	CASSAAAHEQYF	TGTGCCTCGTCAGCGGCGGCCCACGAGCAGTACTTC
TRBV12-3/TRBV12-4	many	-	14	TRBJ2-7	CASSFLGFSYEQYF	TGTGCCAGCAGTTTTCTGGGGTTTAGCTACGAGCAGTACTTC
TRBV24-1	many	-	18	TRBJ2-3	CATSDLFFGTGHAGTQYF	TGTGCCACCAGTGATTTATTTTTCGGGACGGGACATGCCGGAACGCAGTATTTT
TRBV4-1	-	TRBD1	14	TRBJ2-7	CASSPGQGASEQYF	TGCGCCAGCAGCCCCGGACAGGGGGCTAGCGAGCAGTACTTC
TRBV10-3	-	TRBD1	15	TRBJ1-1	CAIRTDRGLGTEAFF	TGTGCCATCAGGACGGACAGGGGGCTGGGCACTGAAGCTTTCTTT
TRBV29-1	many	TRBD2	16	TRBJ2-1	CSVERLAGGYGSEQFF	TGCAGCGTTGAACGGCTAGCGGGAGGATACGGATCTGAGCAGTTCTTC
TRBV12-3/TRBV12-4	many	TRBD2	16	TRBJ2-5	CASSSPSTSGDETQYF	TGTGCCAGCAGTTCCCCGTCCACTAGCGGGGACGAGACCCAGTACTTC
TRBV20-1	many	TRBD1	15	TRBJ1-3	CSASGSGGSGNTIYF	TGCAGTGCTAGTGGTTCAGGGGGCTCTGGAAACACCATATATTTT
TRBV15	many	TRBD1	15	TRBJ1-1	CATSSPGTGGTEAFF	TGTGCCACCAGCAGTCCCGGGACAGGGGGAACTGAAGCTTTCTTT
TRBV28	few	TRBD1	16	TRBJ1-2	CASSSAGTDDYYGYTF	TGTGCCAGCAGTTCGGCCGGGACAGACGACTACTATGGCTACACCTTC
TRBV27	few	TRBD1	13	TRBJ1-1	CASSSSRGREAFF	TGTGCCAGCAGTTCGAGTAGGGGGCGCGAAGCTTTCTTT
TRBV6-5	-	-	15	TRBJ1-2	CASSSHLPGARDYTF	TGTGCCAGCAGTTCCCACTTACCGGGAGCAAGGGACTACACCTTC
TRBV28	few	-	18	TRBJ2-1	CASSLLQVLGSGDNEQFF	TGTGCCAGCAGTTTACTACAAGTCCTAGGGTCTGGGGACAATGAGCAGTTCTTC
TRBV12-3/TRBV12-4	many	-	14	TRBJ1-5	CASSVREKNQPQHF	TGTGCCAGCAGCGTTAGGGAGAAGAATCAGCCCCAGCATTTT
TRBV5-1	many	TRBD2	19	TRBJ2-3	CASSLDRGLAGLYTDTQYF	TGCGCCAGCAGCCTGGACCGAGGACTAGCAGGCCTATACACAGATACGCAGTATTTT
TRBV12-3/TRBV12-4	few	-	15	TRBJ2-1	CASSHRDNSYNEQFF	TGTGCCAGCAGTCACCGGGACAACTCCTACAATGAGCAGTTCTTC
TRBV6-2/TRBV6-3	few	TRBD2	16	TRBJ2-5	CASSYTSGGYQETQYF	TGTGCCAGCAGTTATACTAGCGGGGGCTACCAAGAGACCCAGTACTTC
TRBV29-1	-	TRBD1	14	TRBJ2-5	CSVNSGTGQETQYF	TGCAGCGTTAACTCCGGGACAGGACAAGAGACCCAGTACTTC
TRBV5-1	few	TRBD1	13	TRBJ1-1	CASSTQQGFEAFF	TGCGCCAGCAGCACGCAACAGGGGTTTGAAGCTTTCTTT
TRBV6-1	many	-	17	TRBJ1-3	CASSEAPQSASGNTIYF	TGTGCCAGCAGTGAAGCCCCGCAGTCTGCTTCTGGAAACACCATATATTTT
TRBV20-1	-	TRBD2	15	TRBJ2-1	CSAREVGASGNEQFF	TGCAGTGCTAGAGAGGTCGGGGCTAGCGGGAATGAGCAGTTCTTC
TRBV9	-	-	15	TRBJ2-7	CASSGLGEPPYEQYF	TGTGCCAGCAGCGGTTTGGGAGAACCCCCCTACGAGCAGTACTTC
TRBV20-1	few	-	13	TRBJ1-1	CSAKGWENTEAFF	TGCAGTGCTAAAGGGTGGGAGAACACTGAAGCTTTCTTT
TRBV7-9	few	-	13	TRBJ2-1	CASRQGARVEGFF	TGTGCCAGCCGCCAAGGGGCCCGGGTAGAGGGGTTCTTC
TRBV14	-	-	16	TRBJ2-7	CASSQGAYGSTWEQYF	TGTGCCAGCAGCCAAGGGGCGTACGGCAGTACGTGGGAGCAGTACTTC